The text below deals with one T cell receptor (beta chain). Its antigen is unknown. These data are taken from a study of blood T cells in healthy people across ages. General study findings and limits: Versus aged donors, long-lived donors had higher diversity and more naive CD4+ cells.

CDR1 MNHEY and CDR2 SVGAGI come from the germline V gene. V lost 6 bases and J lost 2, with 9 bases in between. The length of the CDR3 is 13 residues. Using a J-beta primer mix together with a sample-barcoded 5' primer, a second PCR was run for roughly 6 to 11 cycles. TCRdb analysed the 5' RACE reads with MiXCR anew, one entry per CDR3 protein. The sample holds 780,000 or so distinct CDR3 sequences; about 53% are singletons and the top ten take under 50%. The receptor's source is a man at least 80 years old in good health. The specimen was blood. This chain uses TRBV6-5 with TRBJ2-3; D is unresolved. The CDR3 DNA follows: TGTGCCAGCAGCAGGAGAGACACAGATACGCAGTATTTT. It translates to CASSRRDTDTQYF.